A single T cell receptor beta chain is shown here with its context. The data belong to a study of early T cells in non-severe SARS-CoV-2 infection. V trimming: 5 bases; J trimming: 3 bases; junction bases outside the gene matches: 9. CDR3 length equals 16 residues. CDR1 is SEHNR, CDR2 FQNEAQ, per germline (reference sequence). TCRdb used MiXCR to reprocess the 5' RACE reads, holding one entry per CDR3 protein. The repertoire has around 83,000 distinct CDR3 sequences, 10% of them found once; the top ten carry 6.5% to 9%. This specimen consisted of whole blood, obtained at baseline. The receptor was isolated from an adult who was a healthcare worker with PCR-confirmed SARS-CoV-2 infection or an uninfected control (not recorded which). The rearrangement links TRBV7-9 to TRBJ2-7, with TRBD1 matching over 11 bases. DNA of the CDR3: TGTGCCAGCAGCCGGTGGACAGGGGGCTTCAACTACGAGCAGTACTTC. Its protein product is CASSRWTGGFNYEQYF. Full variable domain (missing parts from reference TRBV7-9 and TRBJ2-7): DTGVSQNPRHKITKRGQNVTFRCDPISEHNRLYWYRQTLGQGPEFLTYFQNEAQLEKSRLLSDRFSAERPKGSFSTLEIQRTEQGDSAMYLCASSRWTGGFNYEQYFGPGTRLTVT.